The 20 T cell receptor beta chains reported below all come from one sample, sequenced in a study of Graves' ophthalmopathy and Graves' hyperthyroidism. RNA transcripts served as template for amplifying TCR beta CDR3 sequences. Following a first-round RT-PCR that used HTBI primers, a second-round multiplex PCR was carried out. TCRdb analysed the multiplex PCR reads with MiXCR anew, one entry per CDR3 protein. Of fewer than 350,000 distinct CDR3 sequences listed, roughly 15% are singletons. Material for sequencing was peripheral blood. Every receptor here comes from an adult man with Graves' ophthalmopathy.

This sequence joins TRBV30 and TRBJ2-7; TRBD2 might be the D (5 bases). The CDR3 loop spans 16 amino acids. Trimming removed 0 bases at V and 0 bases at J, with 15 bases between. CDR1 is GTSNPN, CDR2 SVGIG, per germline (reference sequence). CDR3 region: CAWSVGLRAVSYEQYF. The DNA of the CDR3 is TGTGCCTGGAGTGTTGGTTTGCGGGCCGTCTCCTACGAGCAGTACTTC.

V is TRBV15 and J is TRBJ1-6; no reliable D call. Trimming left V 0 bases short and J 7 bases short, with 10 bases between. CDR1 LNHNV and CDR2 YYDKDF come from the germline V gene (reference sequence). The CDR3 spans 15 residues. CDR3 loop: CATSRDYIGNSPLHF. The CDR3 DNA sequence: TGTGCCACCAGCAGAGATTATATTGGGAATTCACCCCTCCACTTT. Combining the CDR3 with reference TRBV15 and TRBJ1-6 gives the whole variable domain DAMVIQNPRYQVTQFGKPVTLSCSQTLNHNVMYWYQQKSSQAPKLLFHYYDKDFNNEADTPDNFQSRRPNTSFCFLDIRSPGLGDTAMYLCATSRDYIGNSPLHFGNGTRLTVT.

This clonotype was counted many times. The gene calls are TRBV30 and TRBJ1-1; D is perhaps TRBD1 (5 bases). The CDR3 runs to 13 residues. Per the germline V gene, CDR1 is GTSNPN and CDR2 is SVGIG (reference sequence). Trimming stripped 2 bases from V and 1 base from J, with 8 bases between. This CDR3 is CAWSRQQNTEAFF. Written as DNA, the CDR3 is TGTGCCTGGAGTAGACAGCAGAACACTGAAGCTTTCTTT.

This clonotype has at least ten counts. The chain has TRBV24-1 and TRBJ1-5; D is uncertain. Germline assignment: CDR1 KGHDR and CDR2 SFDVKD. The CDR3 covers 14 residues. The ends were cut back, 5 bases at V and 2 bases at J, with 9 bases in the middle. In DNA form, the CDR3 reads TGTGCCACCAGTGGCCCATTCGGCAATCAGCCCCAGCATTTT. Protein: CATSGPFGNQPQHF.

J is TRBJ1-5 and V is TRBV28; D is possibly TRBD1 (6 bases). V lost 6 bases, J lost 2 bases, and 14 bases lay in between. From germline, CDR1 is MDHEN and CDR2 SYDVKM. CDR3 length equals 15 residues. This CDR3 reads CASSRKDRRNQPQHF. The CDR3 DNA follows: TGTGCCAGCAGCCGAAAAGACAGGCGCAATCAGCCCCAGCATTTT.

The chain employs TRBV5-1 and TRBJ1-1; possibly TRBD1 for D (6 bases). Per germline, CDR1 SGHRS and CDR2 YFSETQ. V gave up 4 bases and J gave up 7 bases, with 14 bases separating them. The CDR3 runs 13 residues. This chain's CDR3 is CASSLWTESEAFF. Written as DNA, the CDR3 is TGCGCCAGCAGCCTCTGGACAGAGAGTGAAGCTTTCTTT. Filled out from reference TRBV5-1 and TRBJ1-1, the complete variable domain reads KAGVTQTPRYLIKTRGQQVTLSCSPISGHRSVSWYQQTPGQGLQFLFEYFSETQRNKGNFPGRFSGRQFSNSRSEMNVSTLELGDSALYLCASSLWTESEAFFGQGTRLTVV.

This clonotype came up a few times. One junction end does not reproduce the germline sequence, and a read error may be involved. This sequence joins TRBV12-3 or TRBV12-4 and TRBJ1-5; D remains ambiguous. The CDR3 runs to 17 residues. The CDR3 loop reads CASSRDLSIARNQPQLF. In nucleotides, the CDR3 is TGTGCCAGCAGCCGCGACCTATCAATCGCCCGGAATCAGCCCCAGCTTTTT.

The sample holds a few counts of this clonotype. This rearrangement joins TRBV11-2 to TRBJ2-5; no reliable D call. The CDR3 loop spans 13 amino acids. Germline CDR1 reads SGHAT; CDR2 reads FQNNGV. V lost 1 base and J lost 4, with 7 bases in between. The CDR3 loop reads CASSLVWRETQYF. The CDR3 coding sequence is TGTGCCAGCAGCTTAGTTTGGCGAGAGACCCAGTACTTC.

This clonotype appeared many times. This chain uses TRBV6-2 or TRBV6-3 with TRBJ1-1; tentatively, D is TRBD1 (6 bases). This CDR3 has 14 amino acids. Germline loops: CDR1 MNHEY, CDR2 SVGEGT. V shed 6 bases and J shed 6 bases, with 17 bases lying between them. Written as DNA, the CDR3 is TGTGCCAGCAGCAAACAGGGTAGGAGCGCTGAAGCTTTCTTT. It encodes CASSKQGRSAEAFF.

At least ten counts were recorded for this clonotype. The chain employs TRBV12-3 or TRBV12-4 and TRBJ2-2; TRBD1 agrees at 9 bases. V gave up 6 bases and J gave up 4 bases; unmatched junction bases: 9. The CDR3 runs 16 residues. In DNA, the CDR3 is TGTGCCAGCAGCCCTACGGGACAGGGCGGCACCGGGGAGCTGTTTTTT. Translated, it gives CASSPTGQGGTGELFF.

Remarks on this clonotype: One end of the junction is discordant with germline, which a read error may explain. The CDR3 reads CASSGRGRADQPQPF. The CDR3, as DNA: TGTGCCAGCAGCGGCCGGGGCAGGGCCGATCAGCCCCAGCCTTTT. The chain is built from TRBV7-8 and TRBJ1-5, with D possibly being TRBD1 (5 bases). In germline, CDR1 is SGHVS, CDR2 FQNEAQ. The CDR3 has 15 amino acids. Full variable domain (remainder filled in from reference TRBV7-8 and TRBJ1-5): GAGVSQSPRYKVAKRGQDVALRCDPISGHVSLFWYQQALGQGPEFLTYFQNEAQLDKSGLPSDRFFAERPEGSVSTLKIQRTQQEDSAVYLCASSGRGRADQPQPFGDGTRLSIL.

The chain uses TRBV7-9 and TRBJ1-5; 7 bases fit TRBD1. This CDR3 comprises 15 residues. Germline trimming cut 5 bases from V and 1 base from J; bases unmatched to any gene: 5. CDR1 and CDR2 from the germline V gene are SEHNR and FQNEAQ (reference sequence). In DNA form, the CDR3 reads TGTGCCAGCAGCGTCGGGACAGCGAGCAATCAGCCCCAGCATTTT. Its translation is CASSVGTASNQPQHF.

This clonotype appeared a few times. V gene TRBV6-1 combines with J gene TRBJ1-1; the D gene is possibly TRBD1 (5 bases). The V end was cut by 6 bases, the J end by 0 bases, with 14 bases between. The CDR3 contains 15 residues. Germline CDR1 MNHNS, CDR2 SASEGT. CDR3 loop: CASSDPGLMNTEAFF. CDR3 in DNA: TGTGCCAGCAGCGATCCAGGGCTAATGAACACTGAAGCTTTCTTT.

This clonotype occurred many times. V and J are TRBV5-1 and TRBJ1-2; D unclear. This CDR3 is 15 amino acids long. Germline V lookup: CDR1 SGHRS, CDR2 YFSETQ. V was trimmed by 6 bases and J by 4 bases, leaving 19 bases between them. CDR3 region: CASTFGGSSTYGYTF. The CDR3 coding sequence is TGCGCCAGCACCTTTGGAGGGTCGAGCACCTATGGCTACACCTTC.

This clonotype has a count of ten or more. The chain uses TRBV29-1 and TRBJ1-3; 10 bases map to TRBD1. Germline V CDR1 and CDR2: SQVTM, ANQGSEA. Trimming cost V 6 bases and J 7 bases; bases outside gene matches: 6. The CDR3 is made up of 13 amino acids. CDR3 in DNA: TGCAGCGTCCGGGACAGGGGAGGTAACACCATATATTTT. Protein: CSVRDRGGNTIYF.

In its sample, this clonotype was seen many times. The chain is built from TRBV7-8 and TRBJ2-5; the D gene is possibly TRBD1 (6 bases). Per germline, CDR1 SGHVS and CDR2 FQNEAQ. This CDR3 region has 16 residues. V lost 7 bases to trimming and J lost 1 base, with 19 bases between them. CDR3 sequence: CASTLGRGFTQETQYF. The DNA for the CDR3 is TGTGCCAGCACCCTCGGCAGGGGTTTCACCCAAGAGACCCAGTACTTC.

This sequence joins TRBV24-1 and TRBJ2-5, with 8 positions matching TRBD2. Germline values: CDR1 KGHDR, CDR2 SFDVKD. J lost 1 base, V lost 4 bases, and 7 bases had no gene match. The length of the CDR3 is 16 residues. Written as DNA, the CDR3 is TGTGCCACCAGTGACCGAGGGGCGGGAGGCCAAGAGACCCAGTACTTC. Protein sequence: CATSDRGAGGQETQYF.

This sequence joins TRBV29-1 and TRBJ2-7; D remains ambiguous. The germline CDR1 and CDR2 sequences are SQVTM and ANQGSEA. The ends were cut back, 4 bases at V and 3 bases at J, with 13 bases in the middle. The CDR3 consists of 13 residues. The CDR3 DNA follows: TGCAGCGTTGTTAGGGCTGGCCTCTACGAGCAGTACTTC. Its protein is CSVVRAGLYEQYF.

This clonotype has a count of ten or more. The J gene is TRBJ1-6, the V gene TRBV2; tentatively, D is TRBD1 (5 bases). This CDR3 is built from 15 residues. The V gene lost 7 bases and the J gene lost 3 bases, with 13 bases spanning the gap. The germline gives CDR1 SNHLY, CDR2 FYNNEI. The CDR3 sequence is CASTSDKSYNSPLHF. The DNA of the CDR3 is TGTGCCAGCACCTCGGACAAGAGCTATAATTCACCCCTCCACTTT.

This clonotype was seen repeatedly, ten times or more. The CDR3, as DNA: TGCAGCGTTGTGTCAACAAACTATGGCTACACCTTC. The encoded protein is CSVVSTNYGYTF. This chain connects TRBV29-1 to TRBJ1-2; D remains unclear. The CDR3 totals 12 residues. V was pared by 4 bases and J by 2 bases, with 8 bases between. The germline V gene encodes CDR1 SQVTM and CDR2 ANQGSEA. The whole variable domain, remainder taken from reference TRBV29-1 and TRBJ1-2, is SAVISQKPSRDICQRGTSLTIQCQVDSQVTMMFWYRQQPGQSLTLIATANQGSEATYESGFVIDKFPISRPNLTFSTLTVSNMSPEDSSIYLCSVVSTNYGYTFGSGTRLTVV.